This T cell receptor (beta chain) derives from a study of cytomegalovirus exposure and HLA in healthy donors. The study's findings and limits: Some TCR beta chains (about 170 of them) were listed as cytomegalovirus-associated. Rare sequences made up most TCRs, while some public TCRs were found in many donors.

Assay used: immunoSEQ multiplex PCR; TCRdb lists only in-frame clones, some missing. The sample gives tens of thousands of clones, 95% to 97% of which show up once; over 2% is in the top ten. V trimming: 6 bases; J trimming: 10 bases; junction bases outside the gene matches: 7. The germline V gene encodes CDR1 MNHEY and CDR2 SVGAGI. This CDR3 spans 13 amino acids. This clone was seen only once. Its antigen remains unidentified. The TCR comes from a young man in good health and CMV-seronegative. The chain employs TRBV6-5 and TRBJ2-4; 9 positions match TRBD1. Sequenced: PBMCs. The CDR3 here is CASSSGQGRIQYF. The CDR3 DNA follows: TGTGCCAGCAGCTCCGGACAGGGGAGGATTCAGTACTTC.